This TCR beta chain was identified during a study of T cells in Graves' hyperthyroidism and ophthalmopathy. Notes on the study in general: A model of 13 V-J pairs discriminated ophthalmopathy from stable hyperthyroidism. Ophthalmopathy, as predicted by the model, came a median about seven months after the prediction.

Note on this clonotype: Its antigen is as yet unknown.

What was amplified from RNA transcripts were TCR beta CDR3 regions. The study used the HTBI primer set for a first-round RT-PCR of the TCR CDR3. A single record per CDR3 protein comes from TCRdb applying MiXCR to the multiplex PCR reads. The sample lists 500,000 to 650,000 distinct CDR3 sequences, about 14% occurring once. Patients showing uncontrolled infection, other autoimmune disease, pregnancy or lactation were ineligible. Orbital computed tomography and thyroid ultrasound, together with serum TRAb and thyroxine and clinical symptoms, were used for diagnoses. The TCR comes from a woman aged 45 to 65 with Graves' ophthalmopathy. The sample comprised blood.

The CDR3, as DNA: TGTGCCAGCAGCCTACAACAGGGGGGGAGAACTGAAGCTTTCTTT. Amino acid sequence: CASSLQQGGRTEAFF. The chain links TRBV3-1 to TRBJ1-1, with 8 bases fitting TRBD1. CDR3 length: 15 residues. The trim removed 4 bases at V and 5 bases at J, leaving 9 bases unmatched. CDR1 and CDR2 (germline): LGHDT, YNNKEL (reference sequence).